Following are 10 T cell receptor beta chains from one sample sequenced in a study of T cell responses to AZD1222 COVID-19 vaccine. The repertoire was sequenced with immunoSEQ multiplex PCR; TCRdb's copy has only in-frame clones and lacks some. Seen here are roughly 25,000 clones, 85% to 90% observed once, and the top ten hold around 7.9%. The sequencing here drew on peripheral blood, taken 28 days after the second AZD1222 dose. These receptors were collected from an adult who received the AZD1222 COVID-19 vaccine.

The V call is TRBV18, the J call TRBJ1-5, with 11 bases that match TRBD1. Looked up from germline, CDR1 is KGHSH and CDR2 is LQKENI. V lost 3 bases and J lost 6; bases outside the gene matches: 13. The CDR3 consists of 18 residues. CDR3 in amino acids: CASSPPTLGQGAGQPQHF. The CDR3 DNA follows: TGTGCCAGCTCACCCCCAACCCTTGGACAGGGGGCAGGTCAGCCCCAGCATTTT.

V is TRBV5-1 and J is TRBJ2-5; D perhaps matches TRBD1 (5 bases). The CDR3 loop spans 18 amino acids. Looked up from germline, CDR1 is SGHRS and CDR2 is YFSETQ. With 0 bases removed from V and 0 bases from J, the gap between germline ends came to 18 bases. The CDR3 nucleotides are TGCGCCAGCAGCTTGGCTCAGGGTTCAATGTCCCACCAAGAGACCCAGTACTTC. This codes for CASSLAQGSMSHQETQYF.

This clone was seen only once. The CDR3 region is CASSLEATGIDYGYTF. CDR3 sequence (DNA): TGTGCCAGCAGCTTGGAGGCGACGGGGATCGACTATGGCTACACCTTC. This chain connects TRBV5-4 to TRBJ1-2; D gene ambiguous. This CDR3 spans 16 amino acids. Looked up from germline, CDR1 is SGHNT and CDR2 is YYREEE (reference sequence). The V and J ends lost 0 bases and 3 bases respectively, with 15 bases between them.

V and J are TRBV20-1 and TRBJ2-7, with 7 positions matching TRBD1. Trimming at V came to 7 bases and at J to 6 bases, leaving 6 bases not matched to a gene. The CDR3 extends over 11 amino acids. CDR1 and CDR2 (germline): DFQATT, SNEGSKA (reference sequence). The CDR3 region has the DNA TGCAGTGTCCTCCGACAGGGCGAGCAGTACTTC. It translates to CSVLRQGEQYF.

The CDR3 reads CASSQLRNIYEQYF. CDR3 in DNA: TGTGCCAGCAGCCAACTCCGAAACATCTACGAGCAGTACTTC. This chain links TRBV3-1 (or the pseudogene TRBV3-2) with TRBJ2-7; D is undetermined. There are 14 residues in the CDR3. Trimming left V 2 bases short and J 3 bases short, with 11 bases between. Germline V gene sequence: CDR1 LGHDT, CDR2 YNNKEL (reference sequence).

The rearrangement joins TRBV7-9 to TRBJ2-1; D perhaps matches TRBD1 (6 bases). Trimming left V 3 bases short and J 5 bases short, with 20 bases between. The CDR3 sequence is 17 residues long. Germline V gene lookup returns CDR1 SEHNR and CDR2 FQNEAQ (reference sequence). CDR3 in DNA: TGTGCCAGCAGCTTCCCGTACAGGGTCGATTCGAACAATGAGCAGTTCTTC. Encoded protein: CASSFPYRVDSNNEQFF.

The CDR3 region is CSVANYEQYF. CDR3 DNA: TGCAGCGTCGCTAACTACGAGCAGTACTTC. This chain joins TRBV29-1 and TRBJ2-7; D gene ambiguous. Germline V lookup: CDR1 SQVTM, CDR2 ANQGSEA. Trimming left V 6 bases short and J 3 bases short, with 6 bases between. The CDR3 runs 10 residues.

V usage is TRBV9 and J usage is TRBJ2-3, with D possibly TRBD2 on 6 matching bases. CDR1 is SGDLS, CDR2 YYNGEE, per germline. V was shortened by 0 bases and J by 5 bases, with 13 bases between the two germline ends. The CDR3 spans 15 residues. This chain's CDR3 is CASSVVSSVGDTQYF. CDR3 bases: TGTGCCAGCAGCGTAGTGTCTAGCGTCGGAGATACGCAGTATTTT.

This chain links TRBV6-5 with TRBJ1-1; 8 nucleotides line up with TRBD1. The V segment lost 2 bases and the J segment 11 bases; nucleotides outside the gene matches: 10. The CDR3 is made up of 14 amino acids. Germline V gene lookup returns CDR1 MNHEY and CDR2 SVGAGI. In DNA, the CDR3 is TGTGCCAGCAGTTACACCGGGACAGGCCCTCCCGCTTTCTTT. Its translation is CASSYTGTGPPAFF.

V and J are TRBV29-1 and TRBJ2-7; D is perhaps TRBD1 or TRBD2 (5 bases each). The CDR3 covers 14 residues. Germline CDR1 is SQVTM and CDR2 is ANQGSEA. V lost 4 bases, J lost 1 base, and 14 bases lay in between. CDR3 DNA: TGCAGCGTTGGGGACGGGCAATTGTCCTACGAGCAGTACTTC. Translated: CSVGDGQLSYEQYF.